This T cell receptor (beta chain) was sequenced in a study of blood T cell repertoires in COVID-19. Study-wide context: In each case, the material was cDNA or gDNA derived from T cells, B-cell-depleted T cells, or PBMCs.

TCRdb's copy holds only in-frame clones and misses some; the assay was immunoSEQ multiplex PCR. The repertoire holds over 140,000 clones, with more than 65% as singletons. The trim removed 7 bases at V and 2 bases at J, leaving 5 bases unmatched. The germline gives CDR1 MNHEY, CDR2 SVGAGI. This CDR3 comprises 13 residues. The sequence derives from a woman in her sixties with acute or convalescent COVID-19. Sequenced: peripheral blood. This chain uses TRBV6-5 with TRBJ2-7; 7 bases fit TRBD2. CDR3 loop: CASTRRGTYEQYF. CDR3 DNA: TGTGCCAGCACTCGGCGGGGGACCTACGAGCAGTACTTC.